The next 24 T cell receptor beta chains were all read from a single sample in a study of blood T cells in healthy people across ages. Combining a sample-barcoded 5' primer with a J-beta primer mix, a second PCR ran for about 6 to 12 cycles. TCRdb ran MiXCR on the 5' RACE reads and lists one entry per CDR3 protein. There are about 650,000 distinct CDR3 sequences in the sample; about 34% occur only once, and 15% lies in the top ten. Sequenced: blood. These receptors came from a woman older than 75 in good health.

This clonotype was observed many times. The CDR3 sequence: CASSLYGPGGYGYTF. CDR3 sequence (DNA): TGTGCCAGCAGTTTATATGGCCCCGGGGGCTATGGCTACACCTTC. This sequence joins TRBV27 and TRBJ1-2; a possible D gene is TRBD1 (5 bases). This CDR3 has 15 amino acids. CDR1 MNHEY and CDR2 SMNVEV come from the germline V gene (reference sequence). The germline V and J ends were trimmed by 1 base and 4 bases, with 13 bases remaining between them.

By proportion, this clonotype is medium-sized. This rearrangement joins TRBV5-1 to TRBJ2-6; D not certain. With 2 bases removed from V and 0 bases from J, the gap between germline ends came to 18 bases. The germline CDR1 and CDR2 sequences are SGHRS and YFSETQ. The CDR3 has 19 residues. CDR3 nucleotides: TGCGCCAGCAGCTTAAATCAACAGTCGCCATTCTCTGGGGCCAACGTCCTGACTTTC. It encodes CASSLNQQSPFSGANVLTF.

The CDR3 bases are TGCAGTGCTAGAAATCGCGACTTCGAAGGAGAGCAGTACTTC. It specifies CSARNRDFEGEQYF. The chain couples TRBV20-1 to TRBJ2-5; D is undetermined. In germline, CDR1 is DFQATT, CDR2 SNEGSKA (reference sequence). The CDR3 is made up of 14 amino acids. Trimming removed 2 bases from V and 11 bases from J, with 21 bases in between.

This clonotype was detected ten times or more. The rearrangement links TRBV5-6 to TRBJ2-5, with TRBD1 matching 7 bases. The CDR3 is made up of 15 amino acids. Germline assignment: CDR1 SGHDT and CDR2 YYEEEE. V was pared by 4 bases and J by 5 bases, with 11 bases of the junction left unmatched. The CDR3 reads CASSARQGWWETQYF. The CDR3 coding sequence is TGTGCCAGCAGCGCTCGACAGGGTTGGTGGGAGACCCAGTACTTC.

CDR3 loop: CASSFLVEETQYF. The CDR3 region has the DNA TGTGCCAGCAGTTTCTTAGTTGAGGAGACCCAGTACTTC. The chain employs TRBV6-5 and TRBJ2-7; no firm D call. TRBJ2-5 explains the end of the DNA better; the J call may be wrong. The CDR3 covers 13 residues. Germline loops: CDR1 MNHEY, CDR2 SVGAGI.

The J gene is TRBJ1-3, the V gene TRBV5-1; the D is unclear. Trimming removed 0 bases at V and 0 bases at J, with 13 bases between. The CDR3 runs 17 residues. Germline assignment: CDR1 SGHRS and CDR2 YFSETQ. The CDR3 nucleotides are TGCGCCAGCAGCTTGGGGGGATTAATCAGCTCTGGAAACACCATATATTTT. Protein sequence: CASSLGGLISSGNTIYF.

This clonotype was seen many times. V and J are TRBV7-2 and TRBJ1-5, with D possibly being TRBD1 (6 bases). Per the germline V gene, CDR1 is SGHTA and CDR2 is FQGNSA. V was cut by 5 bases and J by 0 bases, with 17 bases left in between. The CDR3 is 17 residues long. In nucleotides, the CDR3 is TGTGCCAGCAGCCTAGGTCGACAGGTCTATAGCAATCAGCCCCAGCATTTT. It is translated as CASSLGRQVYSNQPQHF.

About this clonotype itself: Just one base apart from a much larger clone, this may be a read error. V usage is TRBV5-1 and J usage is TRBJ2-3; TRBD1 is a possible D gene (5 bases). This CDR3 spans 15 amino acids. Germline CDR1 SGHRS, CDR2 YFSETQ. CDR3 region: CASSTSAPRTGTQYF. CDR3 sequence (DNA): TGCGCCAGCAGCACCTCGGCACCCCGCACAGGTACGCAGTATTTT.

The chain links TRBV7-9 to TRBJ1-5; D gene ambiguous. Trimming took 5 bases from V and 3 from J, leaving 14 bases between them. Germline CDR1 and CDR2: SEHNR and FQNEAQ (reference sequence). The CDR3 covers 15 residues. The CDR3 sequence is CASSADGLINQPQHF. In DNA form, the CDR3 reads TGTGCCAGCAGCGCAGACGGGCTGATCAATCAGCCCCAGCATTTT.

The chain uses TRBV30 and TRBJ2-1; 7 positions agree with TRBD1. This CDR3 comprises 15 residues. Trimming took 2 bases from V and 7 from J; bases not matched to a gene: 11. From germline, CDR1 is GTSNPN and CDR2 SVGIG (reference sequence). The CDR3 spells CAWSTYTDRVNEQFF. The CDR3 DNA reads as TGTGCCTGGAGTACCTACACTGACAGGGTTAATGAGCAGTTCTTC.

This clonotype was seen a handful of times. The chain recombines TRBV30 with TRBJ1-2, with D unclear. This CDR3 contains 12 residues. Germline V gene lookup returns CDR1 GTSNPN and CDR2 SVGIG (reference sequence). V lost 1 base and J 7 bases, leaving 10 bases between the germline ends. As DNA, the CDR3 is TGTGCCTGGAGTGGGGAGTGTACTGGCTACACCTTC. Residues: CAWSGECTGYTF.

This clonotype was detected many times. The chain uses TRBV15 and TRBJ2-3; 7 nucleotides line up with TRBD1. Germline CDR1 and CDR2: LNHNV and YYDKDF (reference sequence). V was clipped by 0 bases and J by 2 bases; unmatched bases: 2. The CDR3 has 15 amino acids. CDR3 loop: CATSRDRGYTDTQYF. The CDR3 DNA follows: TGTGCCACCAGCAGAGACAGGGGGTACACAGATACGCAGTATTTT.

The chain combines TRBV7-2 with TRBJ1-1; no definite D call. V dropped 3 bases and J dropped 3 bases, with 11 bases sitting between them. The CDR3 is 14 residues long. CDR1 and CDR2 (germline): SGHTA, FQGNSA. The CDR3 loop reads CASSLNIGYTEAFF. CDR3 DNA sequence: TGTGCCAGCAGCTTGAATATTGGGTACACTGAAGCTTTCTTT.

This clonotype has ten or more counts. The CDR3 region has the DNA TGTGCCTGGAGTCGGCGGGGGGGCAATGAGCAGTTCTTC. It specifies CAWSRRGGNEQFF. The V and J genes are TRBV30 and TRBJ2-1, with 9 bases matching TRBD2. Germline CDR1 and CDR2: GTSNPN and SVGIG (reference sequence). With 2 bases clipped from V and 6 bases from J, the junction kept 2 bases outside the gene matches. The CDR3 runs to 13 residues.

Worth noting for this clonotype: The junction and the germline gene differ at one end; a read error may be behind it. The chain uses TRBV4-2 and TRBJ2-7; no clear D. Germline V gene lookup returns CDR1 LGHNA and CDR2 YNFKEQ. There are 12 residues in the CDR3. The CDR3 loop is CASSQLLDEQYF. CDR3 bases: TGTGCCAGCAGCCAGCTATTGGACGAGCAGTACTTT.

This clonotype showed up just a few times. This sequence joins TRBV9 and TRBJ1-5; a weak D match, TRBD1 (5 bases). V was clipped by 7 bases and J by 4 bases, with 15 bases between them. CDR1 SGDLS and CDR2 YYNGEE come from the germline V gene. This CDR3 is built from 14 residues. The CDR3 DNA sequence: TGTGCCAGCTCTCAGGGTAACGAAAATCAGCCCCAGCATTTT. It codes for CASSQGNENQPQHF.

This clonotype was detected ten times or more. This may be a read error: a much more frequent sequence differs by one nucleotide. The J gene is TRBJ2-7, the V gene TRBV7-3, with D possibly being TRBD1 (6 bases). The germline V gene has CDR1 SGHTA and CDR2 FQGTGA. CDR3 size: 14 residues. The V end lost 3 bases, the J end lost 10 bases, and 19 bases lay between the germline ends. The CDR3 DNA reads as TGTGCCAGCAGCTTTGGGGGTGGGGGCGAGAACCAGTACTTC. It specifies CASSFGGGGENQYF.

The chain couples TRBV7-3 to TRBJ2-3; TRBD1 matches at 10 bases. CDR1 is SGHTA, CDR2 FQGTGA, per germline. CDR3 length equals 19 residues. J was trimmed by 4 bases and V by 2 bases; bases with no gene match: 15. The CDR3 coding sequence is TGTGCCAGCAGCTTACGACAGGGGGCAAGACTAGCATCGGCAGATACGCAGTATTTT. This translates into CASSLRQGARLASADTQYF.

The chain couples TRBV28 to TRBJ2-1, with no clear D. V was pared by 3 bases and J by 7 bases, with 16 bases between. The CDR3 consists of 15 residues. Germline V lookup: CDR1 MDHEN, CDR2 SYDVKM. CDR3 region: CASSLRSGRRNEQFF. Here the CDR3 DNA reads TGTGCCAGCAGTTTGAGGTCCGGTCGTCGGAATGAGCAGTTCTTC.

With respect to this clonotype: This may be a read error: a much more frequent sequence differs by one nucleotide. V is TRBV5-1 and J is TRBJ2-7; maybe TRBD1 (6 bases). Germline V gives CDR1 SGHRS, CDR2 YFSETQ. The CDR3 is 13 amino acids. CDR3 nucleotide sequence: TGCACCAGCAGGCTCGAGGGGGTTTACGAGCAGTACTTC. Amino acids: CTSRLEGVYEQYF.

The chain joins TRBV20-1 to TRBJ2-7, with D possibly TRBD2 on 5 matching bases. Per the germline V gene, CDR1 is DFQATT and CDR2 is SNEGSKA (reference sequence). V lost 4 bases and J lost 0, with 22 bases in between. This CDR3 has 17 amino acids. CDR3 DNA: TGCAGTGCTAACTTTCCTAGCAACAGTACGAGCTCCTACGAGCAGTACTTC. Translation gives CSANFPSNSTSSYEQYF.

Only a few counts were recorded for this clonotype. This sequence joins TRBV6-2 or TRBV6-3 and TRBJ1-5; possible D gene TRBD1, 5 bases. The germline gives CDR1 MNHEY, CDR2 SVGEGT. The ends were cut back, 2 bases at V and 4 bases at J, with 9 bases in the middle. CDR3 size: 14 residues. CDR3: CASSYRDGNQPQHF. The CDR3 DNA reads as TGTGCCAGCAGTTACCGGGACGGGAATCAGCCCCAGCATTTT.

The gene calls are TRBV5-6 and TRBJ1-1; D may be TRBD1 (5 bases). Trimming took off 4 bases at V and 0 bases at J, with 13 bases between the two ends. Germline CDR1 reads SGHDT; CDR2 reads YYEEEE. CDR3 length: 15 amino acids. The DNA for the CDR3 is TGTGCCAGCAGCCCGGGACGGAGACTGAACACTGAAGCTTTCTTT. Translation gives CASSPGRRLNTEAFF.

The table lists this clonotype with a few counts. V and J are TRBV5-6 and TRBJ1-1; D unresolved. Trimming took 4 bases from V and 2 from J, leaving 12 bases between them. The CDR3 length is 14 residues. The germline V gene encodes CDR1 SGHDT and CDR2 YYEEEE. This CDR3 is CASSLRWVNTEAFF. For the CDR3, the DNA is TGTGCCAGCAGCCTACGATGGGTAAACACTGAAGCTTTCTTT.